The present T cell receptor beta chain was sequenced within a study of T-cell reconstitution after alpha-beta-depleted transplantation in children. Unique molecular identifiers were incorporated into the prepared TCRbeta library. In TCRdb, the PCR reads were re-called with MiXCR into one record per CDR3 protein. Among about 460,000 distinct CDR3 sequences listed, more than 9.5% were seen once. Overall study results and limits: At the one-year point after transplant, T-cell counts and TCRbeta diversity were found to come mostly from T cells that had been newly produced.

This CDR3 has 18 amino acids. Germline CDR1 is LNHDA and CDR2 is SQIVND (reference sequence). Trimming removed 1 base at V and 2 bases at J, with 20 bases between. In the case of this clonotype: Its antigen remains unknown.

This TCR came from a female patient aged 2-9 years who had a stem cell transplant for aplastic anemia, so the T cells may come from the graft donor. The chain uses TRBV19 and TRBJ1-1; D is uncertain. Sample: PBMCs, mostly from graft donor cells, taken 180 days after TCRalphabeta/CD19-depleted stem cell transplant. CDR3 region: CASSIGPRHGRPNTEAFF. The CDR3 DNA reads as TGTGCCAGTAGTATAGGTCCCCGGCACGGCAGGCCAAACACTGAAGCTTTCTTT.